These T cell receptor beta chains were read from a single sample in a study of glioma-infiltrating T cells after dendritic cell vaccination. The method was immunoSEQ multiplex PCR; TCRdb's version includes in-frame clones alone and lacks a portion of them. The sample lists about 82,000 clones, about 90% occurring once. The specimen was blood, collected before dendritic cell vaccination. Source of these receptors: a human donor with glioblastoma. Each CDR3 is given with its conserved first and last residue. The order of the fields is D gene, V gene, J gene, CDR3 protein, CDR3 DNA. D genes are given only for firm matches.

D: TRBD2; V: TRBV9; J: TRBJ2-7; CDR3: CASSVEGASGSYEQYF; DNA: TGTGCCAGCAGCGTAGAAGGGGCTAGCGGGAGCTACGAGCAGTACTTC
D: -; V: TRBV5-5; J: TRBJ1-1; CDR3: CASSLVYRANTEAFF; DNA: TGTGCCAGCAGCTTGGTATACAGGGCTAACACTGAAGCTTTCTTT
D: -; V: TRBV5-1; J: TRBJ2-2; CDR3: CASSSQSRTGFGELFF; DNA: TGCGCCAGCAGCTCTCAGTCCCGAACGGGGTTCGGGGAGCTGTTTTTT
D: TRBD2; V: TRBV18; J: TRBJ2-7; CDR3: CASSPGTSSHEQYF; DNA: TGTGCCAGCTCACCGGGGACTAGCTCCCACGAGCAGTACTTC
D: TRBD2; V: TRBV2; J: TRBJ2-2; CDR3: CATNELAGTGELFF; DNA: TGTGCCACCAACGAACTAGCGGGGACCGGGGAGCTGTTTTTT
D: -; V: TRBV6-1; J: TRBJ2-7; CDR3: CASSAHLAYEQYF; DNA: TGTGCCAGCAGTGCGCACTTGGCCTACGAGCAGTACTTC
D: -; V: TRBV2; J: TRBJ2-3; CDR3: CASSDTADTNSDTQYF; DNA: TGTGCCAGCAGTGATACAGCGGATACGAACTCAGATACGCAGTATTTT
D: -; V: TRBV28; J: TRBJ2-2; CDR3: CASRTGGEAGELFF; DNA: TGTGCCAGCAGAACAGGGGGGGAAGCCGGGGAGCTGTTTTTT
D: TRBD2; V: TRBV18; J: TRBJ2-2; CDR3: CASSPPTSGGARGELFF; DNA: TGTGCCAGCTCACCACCGACTAGCGGGGGGGCCCGCGGGGAGCTGTTTTTT
D: TRBD1; V: TRBV18; J: TRBJ2-7; CDR3: CASSPGTGAYEQYF; DNA: TGTGCCAGCTCACCCGGGACAGGGGCGTACGAGCAGTACTTC
D: -; V: TRBV10-3; J: TRBJ2-5; CDR3: CAISETGQETQYF; DNA: TGTGCCATCAGCGAAACAGGTCAAGAGACCCAGTACTTC
D: -; V: TRBV7-8; J: TRBJ2-1; CDR3: CASSLGRNEQFF; DNA: TGTGCCAGCAGCCTGGGGAGAAATGAGCAGTTCTTC
D: TRBD2; V: TRBV15; J: TRBJ2-1; CDR3: CATSNWEGLAGGPLDEQFF; DNA: TGTGCCACCAGCAATTGGGAGGGACTAGCGGGAGGGCCCCTGGATGAGCAGTTCTTC
D: -; V: TRBV7-3; J: TRBJ1-1; CDR3: CASSPSGGSEAFF; DNA: TGTGCCAGCAGCCCATCGGGCGGGTCTGAAGCTTTCTTT
D: -; V: TRBV4-1; J: TRBJ1-4; CDR3: CASSQEQAFNEKLLF; DNA: TGCGCCAGCAGCCAAGAACAGGCTTTTAATGAAAAACTGCTTTTT
D: -; V: TRBV19; J: TRBJ2-5; CDR3: CASSMGRETQYF; DNA: TGTGCCAGTAGTATGGGGAGGGAGACCCAGTACTTC
D: -; V: TRBV11-3; J: TRBJ1-1; CDR3: CASSLVGRGGGTEAFF; DNA: TGTGCCAGCAGCTTAGTCGGGCGAGGGGGTGGGACTGAAGCTTTCTTT
D: -; V: TRBV7-6; J: TRBJ2-2; CDR3: CASSRARTGRLFF; DNA: TGTGCCAGCAGTCGAGCGCGTACCGGTAGGCTGTTTTTT
D: -; V: TRBV7-8; J: TRBJ1-5; CDR3: CASSLVRFWGEEQPQHF; DNA: TGTGCCAGCAGCTTAGTGAGATTCTGGGGGGAAGAACAGCCCCAGCATTTT
D: TRBD2; V: TRBV7-9; J: TRBJ2-1; CDR3: CASSLEGGSNEQFF; DNA: TGTGCCAGCAGCCTAGAGGGAGGGTCCAATGAGCAGTTCTTC